These T cell receptor beta chains were read from a single sample in a study of shared clonotypes between healthy human individuals. Data came from immunoSEQ multiplex PCR; TCRdb stores just in-frame clones and leaves some out. The sample consists of about 2.5 million clones, under 95% of them appearing once. Sample: naive CD4+ T cells from PBMCs. The receptors here all came from a man in his late teens or twenties in good health. Some clones in this sample may be carry-over from other donors' samples. Both conserved end residues are part of each CDR3. D genes are given only for firm matches. For some rows the clone size is stated as once, few or many, or as a class when expanded; others skip it.

d_call,clone_size,v_call,j_call,cdr3_aa,cdr3_nt
TRBD2,once,TRBV5-1,TRBJ2-1,CASSVLAGGPPSEQFF,TGCGCCAGCAGCGTACTAGCGGGGGGACCTCCCAGTGAGCAGTTCTTC
TRBD2,.,TRBV7-2,TRBJ2-7,CASSKAAGGPYEQYF,TGTGCCAGCAGCAAAGCAGCGGGAGGGCCCTACGAGCAGTACTTC
.,once,TRBV11-3,TRBJ2-7,CASSLGLVGEQYF,TGTGCCAGCAGCTTAGGTCTAGTGGGCGAGCAGTACTTC
.,.,TRBV7-2,TRBJ1-3,CASSFQGSPLSTIYF,TGTGCCAGCAGCTTTCAAGGGAGCCCGTTGAGTACCATATATTTT
.,.,TRBV7-6,TRBJ2-5,CASSSPDGGEETQYF,TGTGCCAGCAGCTCCCCCGATGGGGGAGAGGAGACCCAGTACTTC
.,.,TRBV28,TRBJ2-1,CASSQNQGSSYNEQFF,TGTGCCAGCAGTCAAAATCAGGGGAGCTCCTACAATGAGCAGTTCTTC
.,.,TRBV9,TRBJ2-7,CASSVEEGAGEQYF,TGTGCCAGCAGCGTAGAGGAGGGAGCGGGTGAGCAGTACTTC
.,.,TRBV11-2,TRBJ2-7,CASSRTVPAYEQYF,TGTGCCAGCAGCCGGACAGTCCCTGCCTACGAGCAGTACTTC
.,.,TRBV18,TRBJ2-7,CASSPPARETQLWQYF,TGTGCCAGCTCACCACCGGCGAGGGAGACGCAACTCTGGCAGTACTTC
.,few,TRBV2,TRBJ1-5,CASSASNQPQHF,TGTGCCAGCAGTGCAAGCAATCAGCCCCAGCATTTT
.,.,TRBV5-1,TRBJ2-2,CASSSGPDTGELFF,TGCGCCAGCAGCTCGGGGCCCGACACCGGGGAGCTGTTTTTT
TRBD2,.,TRBV7-2,TRBJ2-5,CASTPSGQETQYF,TGTGCCAGCACCCCTAGCGGCCAAGAGACCCAGTACTTC
.,.,TRBV5-1,TRBJ2-7,CASSLFLGNDGEQYF,TGCGCCAGCAGCTTGTTCTTAGGGAATGACGGCGAGCAGTACTTC
.,.,TRBV5-4,TRBJ2-5,CASSLGVTFQETQYF,TGTGCCAGCAGCTTGGGCGTGACGTTCCAAGAGACCCAGTACTTC
.,.,TRBV9,TRBJ1-4,CASSPGGAGEKLFF,TGTGCCAGCAGCCCCGGGGGGGCTGGGGAAAAACTGTTTTTT
.,.,TRBV4-3,TRBJ2-3,CASSQEHAITDTQYF,TGCGCCAGCAGCCAAGAACACGCTATCACAGATACGCAGTATTTT
TRBD1,.,TRBV19,TRBJ2-4,CASSLPQGAGAKNIQYF,TGTGCCAGTAGTCTACCACAGGGGGCAGGAGCCAAAAACATTCAGTACTTC
.,.,TRBV6-1,TRBJ2-7,CASSKSGRSYEQYF,TGTGCCAGCAGCAAATCAGGACGCTCTTACGAGCAGTACTTC
.,once,TRBV2,TRBJ2-3,CASSDSTDTQYF,TGTGCCAGCAGTGATTCTACAGATACGCAGTATTTT
TRBD1,.,TRBV4-1,TRBJ2-3,CASRRTGGTDTQYF,TGCGCCAGCAGGAGGACAGGGGGGACAGATACGCAGTATTTT
.,.,TRBV5-4,TRBJ2-7,CASSLTGANEQYF,TGTGCCAGCAGCTTGACAGGTGCGAACGAGCAGTACTTC
.,.,TRBV28,TRBJ1-5,CASSLFPPGRQPQHF,TGTGCCAGCAGTTTATTTCCACCAGGGCGCCAGCCCCAGCATTTT
.,.,TRBV18,TRBJ2-3,CASSLGTGTDTQYF,TGTGCCAGCTCACTCGGGACTGGCACAGATACGCAGTATTTT
.,.,TRBV9,TRBJ2-1,CASSTAPPTTLNEQFF,TGTGCCAGCAGCACCGCGCCTCCCACGACCCTCAATGAGCAGTTCTTC
.,.,TRBV5-1,TRBJ2-1,CASSQDPSSYNEQFF,TGCGCCAGCAGCCAAGACCCGAGCTCCTACAATGAGCAGTTCTTC
TRBD2,.,TRBV27,TRBJ2-1,CASSFSGRASDEQFF,TGTGCCAGCAGTTTTAGCGGGAGGGCCTCGGATGAGCAGTTCTTC
.,.,TRBV5-1,TRBJ1-1,CASSPRDLGQYTEAFF,TGCGCCAGCAGCCCCCGCGACTTAGGACAGTACACTGAAGCTTTCTTT
.,.,TRBV29-1,TRBJ2-1,CSVLGGAYNEQFF,TGCAGCGTTTTGGGGGGGGCTTACAATGAGCAGTTCTTC
TRBD2,.,TRBV9,TRBJ2-7,CASSSPLAGGGSYEQYF,TGTGCCAGCAGCTCCCCGCTAGCGGGAGGAGGTTCGTACGAGCAGTACTTC
.,few,TRBV4-1,TRBJ1-5,CASSQDPQGDQPQHF,TGCGCCAGCAGCCAAGATCCCCAGGGAGATCAGCCCCAGCATTTT
TRBD1,.,TRBV27,TRBJ1-1,CASSPPQGVLAEAFF,TGTGCCAGCAGTCCTCCCCAGGGGGTACTCGCTGAAGCTTTCTTT
.,.,TRBV5-4,TRBJ2-5,CASSLARAVETQYF,TGTGCCAGCAGCTTGGCGAGGGCCGTTGAGACCCAGTACTTC
.,once,TRBV27,TRBJ2-2,CASSWGQITGELFF,TGTGCCAGCAGTTGGGGGCAGATCACCGGGGAGCTGTTTTTT
.,.,TRBV7-3,TRBJ2-2,CASSSPPAWGGELFF,TGTGCCAGCAGCTCCCCGCCAGCGTGGGGCGGGGAGCTGTTTTTT
.,.,TRBV5-4,TRBJ1-1,CASSLDFKTEAFF,TGTGCCAGCAGCTTGGACTTTAAGACTGAAGCTTTCTTT
.,.,TRBV11-2,TRBJ2-5,CASSLGRPGRETQYF,TGTGCCAGCAGCTTAGGTCGTCCGGGGCGGGAGACCCAGTACTTC
.,.,TRBV4-3,TRBJ1-5,CASSREDRGGQPQHF,TGCGCCAGCAGCCGCGAAGATCGAGGTGGTCAGCCCCAGCATTTT
.,.,TRBV28,TRBJ1-1,CASSLALTGTNTEAFF,TGTGCCAGCAGTTTAGCCCTGACAGGCACGAACACTGAAGCTTTCTTT
TRBD2,.,TRBV7-2,TRBJ2-1,CASSLDPSGSAKQFF,TGTGCCAGCAGCTTAGATCCTAGCGGGAGCGCCAAGCAGTTCTTC
.,.,TRBV6-1,TRBJ2-7,CASSASQGYEQYF,TGTGCCAGCAGTGCGTCACAGGGATACGAGCAGTACTTC
.,.,TRBV4-1,TRBJ2-7,CASSQDNREMREQYF,TGCGCCAGCAGCCAAGATAACAGGGAGATGCGCGAGCAGTACTTC
TRBD2,.,TRBV6-1,TRBJ2-7,CASRGLAAPYEQYF,TGTGCCAGCAGGGGGCTAGCGGCTCCCTACGAGCAGTACTTC
TRBD2,.,TRBV9,TRBJ2-3,CASSVEPGRAGSDTQYF,TGTGCCAGCAGCGTAGAGCCCGGGAGGGCCGGATCGGATACGCAGTATTTT
.,.,TRBV4-2,TRBJ1-3,CASSQDRAVGNTIYF,TGTGCCAGCAGCCAAGATCGGGCGGTCGGAAACACCATATATTTT
TRBD1,.,TRBV5-5,TRBJ1-2,CASSSRTGNYGYTF,TGTGCCAGCAGCTCGAGGACAGGAAACTATGGCTACACCTTC
TRBD2,.,TRBV7-9,TRBJ2-2,CASSSSGRGEYTGELFF,TGTGCCAGCAGCTCTAGCGGGAGGGGGGAATACACCGGGGAGCTGTTTTTT